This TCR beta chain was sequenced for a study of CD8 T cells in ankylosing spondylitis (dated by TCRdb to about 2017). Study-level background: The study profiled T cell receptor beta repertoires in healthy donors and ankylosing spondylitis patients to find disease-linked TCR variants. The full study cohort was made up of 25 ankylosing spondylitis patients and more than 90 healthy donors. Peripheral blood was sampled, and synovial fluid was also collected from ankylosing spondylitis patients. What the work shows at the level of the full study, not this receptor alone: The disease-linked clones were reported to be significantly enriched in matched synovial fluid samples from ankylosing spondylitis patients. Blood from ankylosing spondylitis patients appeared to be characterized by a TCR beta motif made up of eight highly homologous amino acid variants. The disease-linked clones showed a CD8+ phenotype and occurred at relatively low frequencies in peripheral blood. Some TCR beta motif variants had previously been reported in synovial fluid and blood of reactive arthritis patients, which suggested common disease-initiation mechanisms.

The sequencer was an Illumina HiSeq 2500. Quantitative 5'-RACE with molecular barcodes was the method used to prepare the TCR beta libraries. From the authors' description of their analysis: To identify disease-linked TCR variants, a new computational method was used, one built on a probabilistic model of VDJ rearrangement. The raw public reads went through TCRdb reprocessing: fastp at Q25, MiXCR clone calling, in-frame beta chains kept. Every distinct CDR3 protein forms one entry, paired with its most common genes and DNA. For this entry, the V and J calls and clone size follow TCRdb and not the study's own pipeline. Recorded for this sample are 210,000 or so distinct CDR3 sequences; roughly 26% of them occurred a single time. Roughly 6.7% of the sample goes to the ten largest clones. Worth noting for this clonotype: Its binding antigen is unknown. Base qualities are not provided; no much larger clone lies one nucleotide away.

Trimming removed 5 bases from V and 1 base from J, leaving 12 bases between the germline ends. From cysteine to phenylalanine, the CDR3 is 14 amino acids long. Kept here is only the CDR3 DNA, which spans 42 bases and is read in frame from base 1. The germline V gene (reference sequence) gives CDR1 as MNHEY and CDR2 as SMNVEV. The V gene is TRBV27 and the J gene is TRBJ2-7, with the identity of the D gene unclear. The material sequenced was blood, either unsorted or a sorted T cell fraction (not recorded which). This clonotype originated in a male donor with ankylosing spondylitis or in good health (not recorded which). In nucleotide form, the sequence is TGTGCCAGCAGTCCGACTGTAACATCCTACGAGCAGTACTTC. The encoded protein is CASSPTVTSYEQYF.